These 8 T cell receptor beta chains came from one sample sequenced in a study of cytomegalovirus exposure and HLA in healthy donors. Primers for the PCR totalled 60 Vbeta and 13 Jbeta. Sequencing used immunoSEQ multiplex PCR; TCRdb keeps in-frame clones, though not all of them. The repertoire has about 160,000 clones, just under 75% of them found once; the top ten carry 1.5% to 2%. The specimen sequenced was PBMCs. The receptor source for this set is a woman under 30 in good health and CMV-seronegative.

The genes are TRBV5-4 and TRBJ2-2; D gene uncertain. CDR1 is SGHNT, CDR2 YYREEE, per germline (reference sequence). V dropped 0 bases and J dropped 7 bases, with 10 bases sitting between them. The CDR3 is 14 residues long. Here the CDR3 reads CASSLVASGGELFF. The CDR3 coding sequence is TGTGCCAGCAGCTTGGTTGCTTCGGGCGGGGAGCTGTTTTTT.

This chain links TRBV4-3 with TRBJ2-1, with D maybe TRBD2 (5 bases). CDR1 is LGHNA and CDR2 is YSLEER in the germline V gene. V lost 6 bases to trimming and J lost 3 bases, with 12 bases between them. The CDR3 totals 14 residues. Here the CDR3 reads CASRPSWGYNEQFF. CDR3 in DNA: TGCGCCAGCAGACCTAGCTGGGGCTACAATGAGCAGTTCTTC.

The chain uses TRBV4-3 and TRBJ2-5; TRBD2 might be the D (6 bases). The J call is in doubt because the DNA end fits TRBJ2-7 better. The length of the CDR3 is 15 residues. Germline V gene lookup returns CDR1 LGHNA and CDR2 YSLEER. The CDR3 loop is CASSQEEGLAYEQYF. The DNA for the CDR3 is TGCGCCAGCAGCCAAGAGGAGGGGTTAGCCTACGAGCAGTACTTC.

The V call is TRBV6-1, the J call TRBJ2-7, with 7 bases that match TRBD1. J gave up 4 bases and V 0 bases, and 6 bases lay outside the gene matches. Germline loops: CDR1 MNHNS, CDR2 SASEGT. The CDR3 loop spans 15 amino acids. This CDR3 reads CASSEAQGQIYEQYV. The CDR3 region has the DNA TGTGCCAGCAGTGAAGCTCAGGGACAGATTTACGAGCAGTACGTC.

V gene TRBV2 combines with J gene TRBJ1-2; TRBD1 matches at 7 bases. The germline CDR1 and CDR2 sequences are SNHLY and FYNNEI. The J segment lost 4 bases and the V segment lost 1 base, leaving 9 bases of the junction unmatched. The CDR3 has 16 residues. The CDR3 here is CASSEVRTGTPYGYTF. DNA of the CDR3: TGTGCCAGCAGTGAAGTAAGGACAGGAACCCCCTATGGCTACACCTTC.

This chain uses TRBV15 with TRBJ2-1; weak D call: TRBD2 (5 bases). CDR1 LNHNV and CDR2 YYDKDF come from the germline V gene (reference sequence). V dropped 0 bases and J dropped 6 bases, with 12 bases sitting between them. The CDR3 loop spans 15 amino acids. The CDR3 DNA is TGTGCCACCAGCAGAGATCGGCTAGCCCCCAATGAGCAGTTCTTC. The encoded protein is CATSRDRLAPNEQFF.

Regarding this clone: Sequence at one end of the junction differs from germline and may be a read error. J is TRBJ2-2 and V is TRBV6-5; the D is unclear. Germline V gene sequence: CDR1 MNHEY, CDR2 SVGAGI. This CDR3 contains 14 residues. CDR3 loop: CASTYGSGTGELFF. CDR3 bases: TGTGCCAGCACTTACGGGTCGGGCACCGGGGAGCTGTTTTTT.

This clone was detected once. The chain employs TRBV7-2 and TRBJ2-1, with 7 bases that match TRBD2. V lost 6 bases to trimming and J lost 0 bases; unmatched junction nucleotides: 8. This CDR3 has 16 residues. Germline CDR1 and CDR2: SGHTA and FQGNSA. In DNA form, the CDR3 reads TGTGCCAGCAGGCCCCCTAGCGGTTTCTCCTACAATGAGCAGTTCTTC. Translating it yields CASRPPSGFSYNEQFF.